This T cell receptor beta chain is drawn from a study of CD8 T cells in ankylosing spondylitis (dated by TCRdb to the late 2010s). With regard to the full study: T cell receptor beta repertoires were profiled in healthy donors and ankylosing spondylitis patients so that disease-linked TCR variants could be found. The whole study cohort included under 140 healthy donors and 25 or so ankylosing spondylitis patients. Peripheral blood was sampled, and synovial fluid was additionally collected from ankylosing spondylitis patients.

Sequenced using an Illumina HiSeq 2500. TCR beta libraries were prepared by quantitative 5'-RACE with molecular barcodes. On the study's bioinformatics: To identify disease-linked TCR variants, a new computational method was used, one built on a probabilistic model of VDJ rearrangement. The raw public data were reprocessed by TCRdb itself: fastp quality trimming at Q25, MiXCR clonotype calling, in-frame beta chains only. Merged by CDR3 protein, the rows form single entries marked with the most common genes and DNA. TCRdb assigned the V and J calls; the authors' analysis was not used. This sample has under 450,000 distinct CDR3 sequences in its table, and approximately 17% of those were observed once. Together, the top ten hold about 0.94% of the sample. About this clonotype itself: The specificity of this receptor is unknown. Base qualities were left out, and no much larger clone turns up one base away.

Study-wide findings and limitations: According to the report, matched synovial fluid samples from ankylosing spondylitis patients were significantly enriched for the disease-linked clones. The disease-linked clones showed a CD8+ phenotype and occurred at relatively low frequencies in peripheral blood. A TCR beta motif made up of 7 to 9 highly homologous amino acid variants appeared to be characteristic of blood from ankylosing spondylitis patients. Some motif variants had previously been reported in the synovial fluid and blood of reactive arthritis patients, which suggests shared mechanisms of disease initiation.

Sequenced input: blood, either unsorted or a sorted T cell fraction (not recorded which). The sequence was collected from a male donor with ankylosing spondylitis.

The CDR3 is CSARVAGEYEQYF. The DNA sequence is given as TGCAGTGCTAGGGTAGCGGGGGAGTACGAGCAGTACTTC. The chain was built from TRBV20-1 and TRBJ2-7, with 9 bases in between that match TRBD2. V ends up 3 bases short and J 4 bases short, with an unmatched junction base count of 4. CDR1 and CDR2, looked up from the germline V gene (reference sequence), are DFQATT and SNEGSKA. The cysteine opens and the phenylalanine closes a CDR3 of 13 amino acids. Solely the CDR3 DNA is kept, with 39 bases framed from the first base.